These 20 T cell receptor beta chains originate from one sample sequenced in a study of blood T cells in healthy people across ages (dated by TCRdb to between 2014 and 2016). Library creation used 5' RACE. The reads were generated on an Illumina HiSeq 2500. A second about 7 to 12 cycle PCR used a sample-barcoded 5' primer and a J-beta primer mix. The raw public data were reprocessed by TCRdb itself: fastp quality trimming at Q25, MiXCR clonotype calling, in-frame beta chains only. Entries that share a CDR3 protein sequence are merged under the most common genes and DNA. The sample yields roughly 500,000 distinct CDR3 sequences; nearly 25% were counted once. The ten top clones hold just over 8.5% of the sample. These data were likewise used in another study, on T cells of mothers and their children.

Sequencing input: blood. These receptor sequences come from a boy between 10 and 17 years old in good health.

DNA of the CDR3: TGTGCCAGCAGCCCGGAACTAGCGGGAGTACCCGAGCAGTACTTC. Protein sequence: CASSPELAGVPEQYF. V gene TRBV12-3 or TRBV12-4 combines with J gene TRBJ2-7; 11 nucleotides agree with TRBD2. The ends lost 6 bases at V and 6 bases at J; junction bases unmatched: 10. This CDR3 is 15 amino acids long.

The chain joins TRBV29-1 to TRBJ1-4; D ambiguous. This CDR3 spans 13 amino acids. Trimming left V 1 base short and J 8 bases short, with 11 bases between. Germline V lookup: CDR1 SQVTM, CDR2 ANQGSEA. CDR3 loop: CSVEGAQDEKLFF. In DNA form, the CDR3 reads TGCAGCGTTGAAGGAGCCCAGGACGAAAAACTGTTTTTT.

This clonotype was counted many times. This sequence joins TRBV6-2 or TRBV6-3 and TRBJ2-7, with 9 bases matching TRBD1. This CDR3 is built from 15 residues. The J segment lost 5 bases and the V segment lost 5 bases, leaving 10 bases of the junction unmatched. Per germline, CDR1 MNHEY and CDR2 SVGEGT. CDR3 in amino acids: CASSEPGQGADEQYF. The CDR3 bases are TGTGCCAGCAGTGAACCGGGACAGGGTGCGGACGAGCAGTACTTC.

This clonotype was observed a handful of times. The chain couples TRBV6-2 or TRBV6-3 to TRBJ2-5; D ambiguous. The length of the CDR3 is 16 residues. Trimming left V 2 bases short and J 1 base short, with 14 bases between. The germline CDR1 and CDR2 sequences are MNHEY and SVGEGT. The CDR3 protein is CASSYGVRPLQETQYF. As DNA, the CDR3 is TGTGCCAGCAGTTACGGGGTGAGACCGCTCCAAGAGACCCAGTACTTC.

J is TRBJ2-2 and V is TRBV6-6, with 9 bases identical to TRBD2. This CDR3 is built from 15 residues. Germline values: CDR1 MNHNY, CDR2 SVGAGI (reference sequence). With 1 base clipped from V and 5 bases from J, the junction kept 2 bases outside the gene matches. In DNA, the CDR3 is TGTGCCAGCAGTTACTATAGCGGGGGTACCGGGGAGCTGTTTTTT. This sequence encodes CASSYYSGGTGELFF.

This chain joins TRBV4-3 and TRBJ2-5, with 7 positions matching TRBD2. The last part of the DNA fits TRBJ2-1 better; the J call may be wrong. From germline, CDR1 is LGHNA and CDR2 YSLEER. The CDR3 sequence is 17 residues long. The CDR3 DNA reads TGCGCCAGCAGCCAAGACGTTGATGCACTAGCGATAAATGAGCAGTTCTTC. Translation: CASSQDVDALAINEQFF.

This clonotype was detected only a few times. The J gene is TRBJ2-1, the V gene TRBV20-1; the match to TRBD2 covers 9 bases. Germline V gene lookup returns CDR1 DFQATT and CDR2 SNEGSKA (reference sequence). V shed 5 bases, J shed 4 bases, and the junction held 3 bases outside the gene matches. CDR3 length: 13 amino acids. The CDR3 reads CSAPSGMYNEQFF. CDR3 coding DNA: TGCAGTGCTCCTAGCGGGATGTACAATGAGCAGTTCTTC.

The chain joins TRBV5-6 to TRBJ2-3; no firm D call. The CDR3 covers 12 residues. V was pared by 4 bases and J by 3 bases, with 6 bases between. Germline CDR1 is SGHDT and CDR2 is YYEEEE. The CDR3 nucleotides read TGTGCCAGCAGCCAAACTACAGATACGCAGTATTTT. Translated, it gives CASSQTTDTQYF.

V is TRBV7-3 and J is TRBJ2-1; perhaps TRBD2 as D (7 bases). Per the germline V gene, CDR1 is SGHTA and CDR2 is FQGTGA. This CDR3 contains 15 residues. V lost 5 bases, J lost 4 bases, and 15 bases lay in between. CDR3 nucleotides: TGTGCCAGCAGCCTTGGGGGGGGGCATTACAATGAGCAGTTCTTC. Its protein product is CASSLGGGHYNEQFF.

The sample holds a few counts of this clonotype. V and J are TRBV7-2 and TRBJ2-1; 7 nucleotides line up with TRBD2. Per the germline V gene, CDR1 is SGHTA and CDR2 is FQGNSA. The ends lost 1 base at V and 4 bases at J; junction bases unmatched: 7. The CDR3 length is 16 residues. The CDR3 nucleotides are TGTGCCAGCAGCTTAGGGTATGGGACTACATACAATGAGCAGTTCTTC. It is translated as CASSLGYGTTYNEQFF. The variable domain in full, with the rest retrieved from reference TRBV7-2 and TRBJ2-1, is GAGVSQSPSNKVTEKGKDVELRCDPISGHTALYWYRQSLGQGLEFLIYFQGNSAPDKSGLPSDRFSAERTGGSVSTLTIQRTQQEDSAVYLCASSLGYGTTYNEQFFGPGTRLTVL.

This chain links TRBV7-9 with TRBJ2-5; maybe TRBD2 (7 bases). The CDR3 length is 15 residues. The V end was cut by 0 bases, the J end by 11 bases, with 19 bases between. Germline V CDR1 and CDR2: SEHNR, FQNEAQ (reference sequence). The CDR3 region has the DNA TGTGCCAGCAGCTTAGCGCGGGGGCCCGGGGGAGAGCAGTACTTC. Residues: CASSLARGPGGEQYF. The full variable domain, completed using reference TRBV7-9 and TRBJ2-5, is DTGVSQNPRHKITKRGQNVTFRCDPISEHNRLYWYRQTLGQGPEFLTYFQNEAQLEKSRLLSDRFSAERPKGSFSTLEIQRTEQGDSAMYLCASSLARGPGGEQYFGPGTRLLVL.

The gene calls are TRBV20-1 and TRBJ1-4; TRBD1 matches at 7 bases. CDR1 and CDR2 from the germline V gene are DFQATT and SNEGSKA (reference sequence). V shed 0 bases, J shed 3 bases, and the junction held 4 bases outside the gene matches. The CDR3 totals 15 residues. The CDR3 is CSARDSGTANEKLFF. The CDR3 bases are TGCAGTGCTAGAGATAGTGGGACAGCTAATGAAAAACTGTTTTTT.

This clonotype turned up a few times. One end of the junction is discordant with germline, which a read error may explain. The chain is built from TRBV29-1 and TRBJ2-3, with 9 bases identical to TRBD1. The length of the CDR3 is 14 residues. Germline CDR1 and CDR2: SQVTM and ANQGSEA. The CDR3 sequence: CSVGTGTGADTQYF. As DNA, the CDR3 is TGTAGCGTTGGGACAGGGACGGGCGCAGATACGCAGTATTTT.

This clonotype was counted a few times. The chain carries TRBV7-2 and TRBJ1-4, with 8 bases that match TRBD1. Looked up from germline, CDR1 is SGHTA and CDR2 is FQGNSA. Germline trimming cut 6 bases from V and 8 bases from J; bases unmatched to any gene: 11. The CDR3 totals 15 residues. The CDR3 DNA follows: TGTGCCAGCAGGGAAGACAGGGGAGTGGGCGAAAAACTGTTTTTT. It codes for CASREDRGVGEKLFF. The full variable domain, with the rest looked up from reference TRBV7-2 and TRBJ1-4, is GAGVSQSPSNKVTEKGKDVELRCDPISGHTALYWYRQSLGQGLEFLIYFQGNSAPDKSGLPSDRFSAERTGGSVSTLTIQRTQQEDSAVYLCASREDRGVGEKLFFGSGTQLSVL.

In DNA, the CDR3 is TGCGCCAGCAGGGAAAACACTGAAGCTTTCTTT. It specifies CASRENTEAFF. This chain links TRBV4-1 with TRBJ1-1; D remains ambiguous. There are 11 residues in the CDR3. From germline, CDR1 is MGHRA and CDR2 YSYEKL. The V and J ends lost 6 bases and 2 bases respectively, with 4 bases between them.

The rearrangement joins TRBV20-1 to TRBJ1-4; the D is unclear. The CDR3 has 12 amino acids. CDR1 and CDR2 (germline): DFQATT, SNEGSKA (reference sequence). Trimming pared 3 bases from V and 8 bases from J, leaving 10 bases between. CDR3 bases: TGCAGTGCTAGCCCTCGGGAAGAAAAACTGTTTTTT. It encodes CSASPREEKLFF.

CDR3 in DNA: TGTGCCAGCAGCTTTCTGGGCTTTCAAGAGACCCAGTACTTC. It is translated as CASSFLGFQETQYF. The chain employs TRBV11-2 and TRBJ2-5; D not resolved. The germline V gene encodes CDR1 SGHAT and CDR2 FQNNGV. Trimming pared 3 bases from V and 2 bases from J, leaving 10 bases between. CDR3 length: 14 amino acids.

This clonotype was recorded at least ten times. The V and J genes are TRBV28 and TRBJ2-1; tentatively, D is TRBD1 (5 bases). Germline CDR1 and CDR2: MDHEN and SYDVKM. The V end was cut by 2 bases, the J end by 3 bases, with 11 bases between. The length of the CDR3 is 15 residues. CDR3 nucleotides: TGTGCCAGCAGTTTAAAGGGGTCGGTCTACAATGAGCAGTTCTTC. Translated: CASSLKGSVYNEQFF.

V usage is TRBV7-2 and J usage is TRBJ1-1; D possibly corresponds to TRBD1 (6 bases). CDR1 SGHTA and CDR2 FQGNSA come from the germline V gene. V lost 1 base and J 4 bases, leaving 16 bases between the germline ends. The CDR3 spans 16 residues. In nucleotides, the CDR3 is TGTGCCAGCAGCTTAGTGACAGGTAGGGGGGGCACTGAAGCTTTCTTT. It is translated as CASSLVTGRGGTEAFF.

This clonotype was seen a few times. The chain combines TRBV6-2 or TRBV6-3 with TRBJ2-1; D is perhaps TRBD1 (5 bases). The CDR3 is 19 residues long. From germline, CDR1 is MNHEY and CDR2 SVGEGT. V lost 0 bases and J 8 bases, leaving 26 bases between the germline ends. Written as DNA, the CDR3 is TGTGCCAGCAGTTACTCGATTAGCTTCTGGCTCAGGGTCAGCGATGAGCAGTTCTTC. It specifies CASSYSISFWLRVSDEQFF.